The 8 T cell receptor beta chains in this list originate from one sample, sequenced in a study of cytomegalovirus exposure and HLA in healthy donors. This PCR relied on a set of 60 Vbeta primers and 13 Jbeta primers. Sequencing was performed with immunoSEQ multiplex PCR; in TCRdb, only in-frame clones are kept and a portion is missing. The profile shows around 220,000 clones, 83% of them singletons. Material for sequencing was PBMCs. These receptor sequences come from a girl aged 5-17 years in good health and CMV-seronegative.

This clone is a singleton in its sample. This chain joins TRBV7-2 and TRBJ1-1; D unresolved. The CDR3 sequence is 15 residues long. Trimming cost V 0 bases and J 5 bases, with 13 bases left between them. From germline, CDR1 is SGHTA and CDR2 FQGNSA. The CDR3 loop reads CASSLAGLRNTEAFF. CDR3 coding DNA: TGTGCCAGCAGCTTAGCTGGACTCCGGAATACTGAAGCTTTCTTT.

The CDR3 reads CAWSADRVRQPQHF. The CDR3 coding sequence is TGTGCCTGGAGTGCCGACAGAGTGCGGCAGCCCCAGCATTTT. The V and J genes are TRBV30 and TRBJ1-5; TRBD1 is a possible D gene (5 bases). The CDR3 covers 14 residues. The V gene's germline CDR1 is GTSNPN and CDR2 SVGIG (reference sequence). V lost 1 base and J 7 bases, leaving 14 bases between the germline ends. Using reference TRBV30 and TRBJ1-5 for the parts outside the CDR3, the full variable domain is SQTIHQWPATLVQPVGSPLSLECTVEGTSNPNLYWYRQAAGRGLQLLFYSVGIGQISSEVPQNLSASRPQDRQFILSSKKLLLSDSGFYLCAWSADRVRQPQHFGDGTRLSIL.

The chain links TRBV21-1 to TRBJ1-2; the table gives TRBD1 as D, unverified against the DNA. TRBV21-1 is a pseudogene. CDR3 length equals 17 residues. CDR3 amino acids: CASSKGQGNAFDYGYTF. Here the CDR3 DNA reads TGTGCCAGCAGCAAAGGACAGGGAAACGCATTCGACTATGGCTACACCTTC.

The rearrangement uses TRBV10-3 and TRBJ2-7; D is unresolved. Germline V gene sequence: CDR1 ENHRY, CDR2 SYGVKD. This CDR3 region has 14 residues. Trimming took 2 bases from V and 0 from J, leaving 8 bases between them. The CDR3 DNA follows: TGTGCCATCAGTGAGGCGGAGCCCTCCTACGAGCAGTACTTC. This gives the protein CAISEAEPSYEQYF.

V usage is TRBV28 and J usage is TRBJ2-7; a weak D match, TRBD1 (6 bases). V lost 0 bases to trimming and J lost 1 base, with 10 bases between them. The CDR3 totals 15 residues. CDR1 and CDR2 from the germline V gene are MDHEN and SYDVKM. CDR3 protein: CASSLWGARSYEQYF. The CDR3 DNA reads TGTGCCAGCAGTTTATGGGGGGCGAGGTCCTACGAGCAGTACTTC.

The rearrangement links TRBV7-8 to TRBJ1-5; perhaps TRBD1 as D (6 bases). This CDR3 contains 14 residues. V lost 4 bases to trimming and J lost 2 bases, with 9 bases between them. Germline assignment: CDR1 SGHVS and CDR2 FQNEAQ. The CDR3 DNA is TGTGCCAGCAGCTCGAACAGGGGCAATCAGCCCCAGCATTTT. It encodes CASSSNRGNQPQHF.

The chain has TRBV6-1 and TRBJ2-4, with D possibly matching TRBD2 (5 bases). This CDR3 has 15 residues. V was shortened by 2 bases and J by 2 bases, with 10 bases between the two germline ends. The germline CDR1 and CDR2 sequences are MNHNS and SASEGT. Here the CDR3 reads CASSEPGLSKNIQYF. As DNA, the CDR3 is TGTGCCAGCAGTGAACCGGGGTTGTCCAAAAACATTCAGTACTTC.

The chain uses TRBV6-4 and TRBJ2-2; a weak D match, TRBD1 (5 bases). Trimming left V 0 bases short and J 6 bases short, with 14 bases between. Germline CDR1 reads MRHNA; CDR2 reads SNTAGT. The length of the CDR3 is 16 residues. This CDR3 is CASSDSGQGSPGELFF. The CDR3 nucleotides are TGTGCCAGCAGTGACTCTGGCCAGGGAAGCCCCGGGGAGCTGTTTTTT.